The count of the clone carrying this TCR beta chain is one. A much larger clone differs by one base, so this may be a read error. Time point denoted: pre-sensitization, week 0. Treatment defined: therapeutic diphenylcyclopropenone sensitization with weekly scalp DPC. Extraction of total RNA was performed on unfractionated whole blood. The sample originates from a study of human T cells and chemical hapten exposure. In TCRdb, the RACE reads were re-called with MiXCR into one record per CDR3 protein. The sample has under 60,000 distinct CDR3 sequences, approximately 9.5% seen once; the top ten hold 9.6%. This CDR3 spans 14 amino acids. The V end was cut by 6 bases, the J end by 7 bases, with 18 bases between. Germline V gene lookup returns CDR1 SQVTM and CDR2 ANQGSEA.

The chain employs TRBV29-1 and TRBJ1-4; weak D call: TRBD1 (6 bases). This TCR was sampled from a woman aged 30 to 39 with alopecia areata. Some clones in this sample may be carry-over from other donors' samples. This specimen was whole blood, taken in connection with sensitization to the hapten diphenylcyclopropenone (DPC). The CDR3, as DNA: TGCAGCGTCCAGTCGCAAGGGGGTGGTGAAAAACTGTTTTTT. It codes for CSVQSQGGGEKLFF.